These T cell receptor beta chains were read from a single sample in a study of identical twins. One entry per CDR3 protein, called by TCRdb with MiXCR from the 5' RACE reads. The sample lists roughly 250,000 distinct CDR3 sequences; around 15% were seen once. The specimen was memory (CD45RO+) T cells sorted from blood. These receptors came from a young woman in good health. Both conserved end residues are part of each CDR3. A D gene is named only where the DNA matches it firmly. Where a row states a size, it is once, few, many or the class of an expanded clone; other rows omit it.

V	D	length	J	size	CDR3	DNA
TRBV7-2	TRBD1	14	TRBJ2-7	.	CASTQPGTGVEQYF	TGTGCCAGCACTCAGCCCGGGACAGGGGTCGAGCAGTACTTC
TRBV10-3	.	11	TRBJ2-7	.	CAIRRSDEQYF	TGTGCCATCCGCAGAAGCGACGAGCAGTACTTC
TRBV9	.	14	TRBJ1-6	few	CASSVAGVNSPLHF	TGTGCCAGCAGCGTAGCAGGGGTTAATTCACCCCTCCACTTT
TRBV5-1	TRBD1	15	TRBJ2-2	.	CASSLADREAGELFF	TGCGCCAGCAGCTTGGCGGACAGGGAGGCCGGGGAGCTGTTTTTT
TRBV5-1	.	15	TRBJ1-1	.	CASSLEFKGGTEAFF	TGCGCCAGCAGCTTGGAATTTAAAGGGGGAACTGAAGCTTTCTTT
TRBV20-1	TRBD2	17	TRBJ2-7	.	CSATGLAGARSSYEQYF	TGCAGTGCTACAGGACTAGCGGGAGCTCGGAGCTCCTACGAGCAGTACTTC
TRBV7-8	.	13	TRBJ2-4	.	CATAGLAKNIQYF	TGTGCCACCGCCGGGCTAGCAAAAAACATTCAGTACTTC
TRBV2	TRBD2	17	TRBJ2-5	few	CASIPTSGGAVYETQYF	TGTGCCAGCATTCCGACTAGCGGGGGGGCCGTATACGAGACCCAGTACTTC
TRBV7-8	TRBD2	15	TRBJ2-3	many	CASITGLAGGYTQYF	TGTGCCAGCATCACCGGACTAGCGGGAGGCTATACGCAGTATTTT
TRBV7-9	TRBD1	16	TRBJ1-5	many	CASSPWGTGDPEAQHF	TGTGCCAGCAGCCCATGGGGGACAGGTGACCCGGAGGCCCAGCATTTT
TRBV29-1	.	10	TRBJ2-5	.	CSVDLGTQYF	TGCAGCGTTGATCTGGGGACCCAGTACTTC
TRBV5-1	TRBD2	14	TRBJ2-5	few	CASRFAGEGETQYF	TGCGCCAGCAGGTTTGCGGGAGAGGGAGAGACCCAGTACTTC
TRBV28	.	15	TRBJ2-7	.	CASSPDGTWSGEQYF	TGTGCCAGCAGTCCCGACGGAACCTGGTCCGGCGAGCAGTACTTC
TRBV20-1	TRBD1	16	TRBJ1-2	few	CSAFGGFRGPDYGYTF	TGCAGTGCTTTCGGCGGCTTCAGGGGGCCGGACTATGGCTACACCTTC
TRBV20-1	.	13	TRBJ1-2	few	CSARKRGGDGYTF	TGCAGTGCTAGAAAACGGGGGGGAGATGGCTACACCTTC
TRBV7-8	.	13	TRBJ1-2	.	CASSQVQLYGYTF	TGTGCCAGCAGCCAAGTACAGCTATATGGCTACACCTTC
TRBV11-2	TRBD1	16	TRBJ2-3	.	CASSPTRQGFTDTQYF	TGTGCCAGCAGCCCCACCAGACAGGGATTCACAGATACGCAGTATTTT
TRBV5-1	.	14	TRBJ2-4	many	CASSLGTVGNIQYF	TGCGCCAGCAGCTTGGGTACAGTCGGGAACATTCAGTACTTC
TRBV11-2	TRBD2	16	TRBJ2-1	few	CASSLDFQRGLNEQFF	TGTGCCAGCAGCTTAGACTTCCAGCGGGGGTTAAATGAGCAGTTCTTC
TRBV7-3	.	14	TRBJ2-3	.	CASSPAGTTDTQYF	TGTGCCAGCAGCCCCGCCGGGACCACAGATACGCAGTATTTT
TRBV5-1	TRBD1	15	TRBJ1-6	many	CASSPATGGNSPLHF	TGCGCCAGCAGTCCTGCAACAGGGGGCAATTCACCCCTCCACTTT
TRBV20-1	.	13	TRBJ1-4	.	CSASAQINEKLFF	TGCAGTGCTAGCGCACAGATTAATGAAAAACTGTTTTTT
TRBV12-3/TRBV12-4	.	15	TRBJ1-1	few	CASSLRGGADTEAFF	TGTGCCAGCAGTTTACGTGGAGGGGCGGACACTGAAGCTTTCTTT
TRBV12-3/TRBV12-4	TRBD1	16	TRBJ1-3	many	CASSPVTGVKGNTIYF	TGTGCCAGCAGTCCCGTCACAGGGGTGAAAGGAAACACCATATATTTT
TRBV11-2	.	14	TRBJ2-1	many	CASSLRQVNNEQFF	TGTGCCAGCAGCTTGCGACAGGTAAACAATGAGCAGTTCTTC